A selection of T cell receptor beta chains follows, all from one sample in a study of glioma-infiltrating T cells after dendritic cell vaccination. TCRdb's table, derived via immunoSEQ multiplex PCR, lists solely in-frame clones and lacks some. The sample has over 75,000 clones; roughly four fifths are singletons. The sequencing here drew on blood, taken after dendritic cell vaccination. These receptors were collected from a human donor with glioblastoma. CDR3s include the opening cysteine and the closing phenylalanine or tryptophan. A D gene is named only where the DNA matches it firmly. A clone size is listed for some rows: how often the clone was seen (once, few, many), or a class if it is expanded.

clone size | J gene | V gene | D gene | CDR3 protein | CDR3 DNA
- | TRBJ2-5 | TRBV19 | TRBD2 | CASSIDRYGGGERALQETQYF | TGTGCCAGTAGTATAGATCGGTACGGCGGGGGGGAGAGGGCCCTCCAAGAGACCCAGTACTTC
- | TRBJ2-1 | TRBV14 | TRBD2 | CASSQKSGLAFYNEQFF | TGTGCCAGCAGCCAGAAGTCGGGACTAGCGTTCTACAATGAGCAGTTCTTC
- | TRBJ1-2 | TRBV9 | - | CASSYASRYGYTF | TGTGCCAGCAGCTACGCTTCACGGTATGGCTACACCTTC
- | TRBJ1-6 | TRBV7-8 | - | CAIRGGSNSPLHF | TGTGCCATAAGGGGGGGTTCGAATTCACCCCTCCACTTT
- | TRBJ2-7 | TRBV5-1 | - | CASSFSAQGSGEQYF | TGCGCCAGCAGCTTCAGTGCACAGGGCTCTGGGGAGCAGTACTTC
- | TRBJ2-4 | TRBV11-2 | - | CASSLQGSPQNIQYF | TGTGCCAGCAGCCTTCAGGGGTCCCCCCAAAACATTCAGTACTTC
- | TRBJ2-1 | TRBV5-1 | TRBD1 | CASSLWTGAEGYNEQFF | TGCGCCAGCAGCTTATGGACAGGGGCCGAGGGATACAATGAGCAGTTCTTC
- | TRBJ2-1 | TRBV6-5 | TRBD2 | CASSRGDEQFF | TGTGCCAGCAGCCGGGGGGATGAGCAGTTCTTC
- | TRBJ2-2 | TRBV5-1 | TRBD2 | CASSLRLAGDTGELFF | TGCGCCAGCAGCCTCAGACTAGCGGGAGACACCGGGGAGCTGTTTTTT
- | TRBJ1-2 | TRBV5-4 | - | CASSQDQGNYGYTF | TGTGCCAGCAGCCAAGACCAGGGGAACTATGGCTACACCTTC
few | TRBJ1-2 | TRBV18 | - | CASSLLPGSETRDYGYTF | TGTGCCAGCTCACTCCTTCCCGGGTCGGAGACCCGAGACTATGGCTACACCTTC
- | TRBJ1-6 | TRBV15 | TRBD1 | CATSWGTGGSPLHF | TGTGCCACCAGCTGGGGGACAGGGGGTTCACCCCTCCACTTT
once | TRBJ2-2 | TRBV27 | TRBD1 | CASRRGPTNTGELFF | TGTGCCAGCAGGAGGGGGCCCACGAACACCGGGGAGCTGTTTTTT
once | TRBJ1-4 | TRBV5-8 | - | CASSLWDGVRGAEKLFF | TGTGCCAGCAGCTTATGGGACGGGGTTCGGGGGGCTGAAAAACTGTTTTTT
few | TRBJ2-5 | TRBV5-1 | - | CASSLSQGLETQYF | TGCGCCAGCAGCTTGTCCCAGGGATTGGAGACCCAGTACTTC
- | TRBJ2-7 | TRBV5-1 | - | CASSLGYRVGYEQYF | TGCGCCAGCAGCTTGGGATATCGGGTCGGCTACGAGCAGTACTTC
- | TRBJ1-4 | TRBV19 | - | CASSTGSLGGEKLFF | TGTGCCAGTAGTACAGGGTCCCTTGGTGGTGAAAAACTGTTTTTT
- | TRBJ2-3 | TRBV5-1 | - | CASSLAASDTDTQYF | TGCGCCAGCAGCTTGGCCGCTAGCGACACAGATACGCAGTATTTT
- | TRBJ1-5 | TRBV18 | - | CASSFSLGQPQHF | TGTGCCAGCTCATTTAGCCTCGGTCAGCCCCAGCATTTT
- | TRBJ2-7 | TRBV7-6 | TRBD2 | CASSLGGGAFYEQYF | TGTGCCAGCAGCTTAGGCGGGGGGGCCTTCTACGAGCAGTACTTC
- | TRBJ2-5 | TRBV29-1 | - | CSVDRGAFSGSGETQYF | TGCAGCGTTGACCGAGGAGCGTTTTCGGGGTCGGGAGAGACCCAGTACTTC
- | TRBJ1-4 | TRBV5-1 | - | CASSPGGSATNEKLFF | TGCGCCAGCAGCCCAGGAGGGTCCGCAACTAATGAAAAACTGTTTTTT
- | TRBJ1-1 | TRBV7-8 | - | CASSSDSVAFF | TGTGCCAGCAGCTCCGACAGTGTAGCTTTCTTT
- | TRBJ1-1 | TRBV5-4 | - | CASSVPGQEGTEAFF | TGTGCCAGCAGCGTACCAGGCCAGGAGGGCACTGAAGCTTTCTTT
- | TRBJ2-5 | TRBV7-9 | - | CASSLDRVGQETQYF | TGTGCCAGCAGCTTAGACAGGGTGGGGCAAGAGACCCAGTACTTC
- | TRBJ2-7 | TRBV7-2 | TRBD1 | CASSLAGDSYEQYF | TGTGCCAGCAGCTTAGCGGGGGACAGTTACGAGCAGTACTTC
- | TRBJ1-2 | TRBV29-1 | TRBD1 | CSVEVRTGNGYTF | TGCAGCGTTGAAGTTCGGACAGGGAATGGCTACACCTTC